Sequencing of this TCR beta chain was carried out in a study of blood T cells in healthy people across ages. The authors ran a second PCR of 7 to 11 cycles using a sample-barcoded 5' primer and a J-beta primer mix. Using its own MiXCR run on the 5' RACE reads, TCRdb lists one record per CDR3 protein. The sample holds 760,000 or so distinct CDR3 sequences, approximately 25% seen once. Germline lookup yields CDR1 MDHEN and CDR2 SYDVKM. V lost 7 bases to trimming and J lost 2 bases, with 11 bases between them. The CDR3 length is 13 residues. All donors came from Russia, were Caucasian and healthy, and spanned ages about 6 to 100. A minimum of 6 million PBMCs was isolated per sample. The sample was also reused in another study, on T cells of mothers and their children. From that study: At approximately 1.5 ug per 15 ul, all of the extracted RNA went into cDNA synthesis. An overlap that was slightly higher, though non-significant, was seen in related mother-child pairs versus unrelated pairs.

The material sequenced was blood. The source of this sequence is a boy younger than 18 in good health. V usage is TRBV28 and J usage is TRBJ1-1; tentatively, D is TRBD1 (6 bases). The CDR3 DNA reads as TGTGCCAGCAATCCCGGGACAAACACTGAAGCTTTCTTT. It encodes CASNPGTNTEAFF.